This T cell receptor (beta chain) comes out of a study of radiotherapy plus CTLA-4 blockade in lung cancer. Study-wide results and limits: Reports identified early blood T cell clone dynamics, with interferon-beta, as the best response predictor.

Trimming cost V 3 bases and J 2 bases; bases outside gene matches: 10. This CDR3 has 17 amino acids. Germline CDR1 is SGHTA and CDR2 is FQGNSA. Comment on this clone: Its antigen remains unidentified.

The repertoire was sequenced with immunoSEQ multiplex PCR; TCRdb's copy has only in-frame clones and lacks some. The profile shows approximately 83,000 clones, more than 60% of them singletons. The TCR was taken from a human donor with non-small cell lung cancer who had a partial response to radiotherapy plus ipilimumab. Some clones in this sample may be carry-over from other donors' samples. The rearrangement uses TRBV7-2 and TRBJ2-5; 9 bases map to TRBD1. Source: peripheral blood, taken from a patient treated with radiotherapy plus ipilimumab. The CDR3 bases are TGTGCCAGCAGCTTCGGGACAGGGTTTAATCGACAAGAGACCCAGTACTTC. Amino acid sequence: CASSFGTGFNRQETQYF.